This entry is about one T cell receptor beta chain. The sample belongs to a study of blood T cell repertoires in COVID-19. Everyone who took part was roughly 18 to 95 years old, and they came from about 25 US areas. Participants reported their clinical history, and cohort assignment relied on those reports. CDR1 is LGHDT, CDR2 YNNKEL, per germline (reference sequence). V dropped 5 bases and J dropped 7; count of bases not matched to a gene: 8. This CDR3 spans 14 amino acids. TCRdb keeps only in-frame clones here, not all; method: immunoSEQ multiplex PCR. The sample comprises approximately 17,000 clones, more than 70% of which are singletons, and less than 5.5% rests with the top ten.

The sequence was collected from a woman aged 25 to 39 who had recovered from COVID-19. The chain uses TRBV3-1 (or the pseudogene TRBV3-2) and TRBJ1-1; 9 nucleotides align to TRBD1. Sequencing was carried out using PBMCs or T cells enriched from blood (not recorded which). For the CDR3, the DNA is TGTGCCAGCAGCACGATCGGACAGGGGTTTGAAGCTTTCTTT. Translated, it gives CASSTIGQGFEAFF.